This TCR beta chain comes out of a study of T cell repertoires in cytomegalovirus infection. For the study at large: TCR beta signatures that were public indicated CMV infection and matching HLA type.

The CDR3 contains 12 residues. Germline-derived CDR1 and CDR2 are SGHRS and YFSETQ. Trimming took off 4 bases at V and 5 bases at J, with 10 bases between the two ends. There are many counts of this clonotype. The target antigen is unknown. TCRdb used MiXCR to reprocess the reads, holding one entry per CDR3 protein. The table shows tens of thousands of distinct CDR3 sequences, with around 3.8% occurring only once. Study-wide results and caveats: Dominating the ex vivo response were TCR beta clonotypes that were CMV-specific and HLA-C-restricted.

The TCR was taken from a human donor in good health (CMV status not recorded). Some clones in this sample may be carry-over from other donors' samples. The V gene is TRBV5-1, the J gene TRBJ2-7; weak D call: TRBD1 (6 bases). Sequenced material: PBMCs. For the CDR3, the DNA is TGCGCCAGCAGCCCGACAGGTAACGAGCAGTACTTC. Amino acid sequence: CASSPTGNEQYF.